This TCR beta chain emerged from a study of shared clonotypes between healthy human individuals. CDR3 size: 14 residues. Germline assignment: CDR1 SQVTM and CDR2 ANQGSEA. The V gene end was trimmed by 4 bases and the J gene end by 4 bases; junction bases not matched to a gene: 10. TCRdb's table, derived via immunoSEQ multiplex PCR, lists solely in-frame clones and lacks some. The table lists approximately 2.4 million clones, 90% to 97% of them singletons, with 0.1% to 0.15% in the top ten. Sequenced input: naive CD4+ T cells sorted from blood. Subset given: CD45RA+ positively selected. The V call is TRBV29-1, the J call TRBJ2-7; TRBD2 matches 7 bases. This TCR came from a man in his late teens or twenties in good health. In nucleotides, the CDR3 is TGCAGCGTTGGGGCACGACTAGCTGGATACGAGCAGTACTTC. This sequence encodes CSVGARLAGYEQYF.